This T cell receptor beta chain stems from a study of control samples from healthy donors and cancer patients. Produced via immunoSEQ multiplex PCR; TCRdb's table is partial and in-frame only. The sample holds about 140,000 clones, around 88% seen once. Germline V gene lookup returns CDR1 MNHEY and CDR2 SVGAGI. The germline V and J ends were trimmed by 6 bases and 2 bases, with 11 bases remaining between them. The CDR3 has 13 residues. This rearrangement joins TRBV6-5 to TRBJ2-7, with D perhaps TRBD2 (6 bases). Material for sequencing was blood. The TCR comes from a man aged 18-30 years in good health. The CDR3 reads CASSRLETYEQYF. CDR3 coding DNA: TGTGCCAGCAGCAGACTAGAGACCTACGAGCAGTACTTC.